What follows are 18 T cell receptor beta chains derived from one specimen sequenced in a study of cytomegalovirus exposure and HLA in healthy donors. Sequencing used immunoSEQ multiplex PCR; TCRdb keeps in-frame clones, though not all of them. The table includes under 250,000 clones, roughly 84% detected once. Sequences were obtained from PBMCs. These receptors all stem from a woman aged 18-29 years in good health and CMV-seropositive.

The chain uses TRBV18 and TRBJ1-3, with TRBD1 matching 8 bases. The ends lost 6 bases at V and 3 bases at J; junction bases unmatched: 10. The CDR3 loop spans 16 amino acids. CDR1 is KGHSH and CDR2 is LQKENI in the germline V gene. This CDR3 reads CASSPMETGDGNTIYF. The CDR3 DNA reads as TGTGCCAGCTCCCCGATGGAGACAGGGGATGGAAACACCATATATTTT.

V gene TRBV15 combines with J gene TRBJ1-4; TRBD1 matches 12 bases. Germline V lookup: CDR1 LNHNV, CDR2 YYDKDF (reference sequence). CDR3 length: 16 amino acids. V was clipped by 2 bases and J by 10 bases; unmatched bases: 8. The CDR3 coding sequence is TGTGCCACCAGCAGATTTGGGGGGACAGGGGGCCGAAAACTGTTTTTT. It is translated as CATSRFGGTGGRKLFF.

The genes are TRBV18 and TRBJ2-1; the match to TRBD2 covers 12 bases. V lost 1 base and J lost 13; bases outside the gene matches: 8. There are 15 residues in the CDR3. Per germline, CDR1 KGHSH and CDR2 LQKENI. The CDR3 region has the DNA TGTGCCAGCTCACCACAGACTAGCGGGGGAAGGGCCCAGTTCTTC. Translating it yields CASSPQTSGGRAQFF. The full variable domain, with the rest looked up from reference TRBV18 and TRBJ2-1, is NAGVMQNPRHLVRRRGQEARLRCSPMKGHSHVYWYRQLPEEGLKFMVYLQKENIIDESGMPKERFSAEFPKEGPSILRIQQVVRGDSAAYFCASSPQTSGGRAQFFGPGTRLTVL.

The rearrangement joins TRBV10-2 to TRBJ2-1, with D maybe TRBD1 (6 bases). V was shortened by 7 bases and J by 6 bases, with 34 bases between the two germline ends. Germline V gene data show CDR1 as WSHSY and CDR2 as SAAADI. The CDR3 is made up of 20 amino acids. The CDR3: CASTFYEPGQLMALGNEQFF. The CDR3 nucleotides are TGCGCCAGCACCTTCTACGAGCCCGGACAGCTGATGGCCCTAGGCAATGAGCAGTTCTTC.

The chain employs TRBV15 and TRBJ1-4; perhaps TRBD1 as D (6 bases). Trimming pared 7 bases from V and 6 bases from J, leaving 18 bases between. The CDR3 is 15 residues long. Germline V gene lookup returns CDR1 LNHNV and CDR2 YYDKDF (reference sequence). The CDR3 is CATIPAGAIDEKLFF. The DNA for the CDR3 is TGTGCCACCATCCCGGCGGGGGCGATTGATGAAAAACTGTTTTTT.

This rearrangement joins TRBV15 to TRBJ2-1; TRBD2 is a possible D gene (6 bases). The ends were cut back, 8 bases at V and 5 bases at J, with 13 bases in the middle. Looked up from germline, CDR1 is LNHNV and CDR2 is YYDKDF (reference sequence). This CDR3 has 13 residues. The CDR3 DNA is TGTGCCACCGGGACTTTGGAGGACAATGAGCAGTTCTTC. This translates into CATGTLEDNEQFF. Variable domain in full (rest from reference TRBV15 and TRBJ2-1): DAMVIQNPRYQVTQFGKPVTLSCSQTLNHNVMYWYQQKSSQAPKLLFHYYDKDFNNEADTPDNFQSRRPNTSFCFLDIRSPGLGDTAMYLCATGTLEDNEQFFGPGTRLTVL.

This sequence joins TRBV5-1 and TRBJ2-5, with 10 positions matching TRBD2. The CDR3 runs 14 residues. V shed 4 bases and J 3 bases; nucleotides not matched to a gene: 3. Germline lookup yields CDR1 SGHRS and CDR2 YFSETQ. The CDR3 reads CASSRTSGEETQYF. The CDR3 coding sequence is TGCGCCAGCAGCCGGACTAGCGGAGAAGAGACCCAGTACTTC.

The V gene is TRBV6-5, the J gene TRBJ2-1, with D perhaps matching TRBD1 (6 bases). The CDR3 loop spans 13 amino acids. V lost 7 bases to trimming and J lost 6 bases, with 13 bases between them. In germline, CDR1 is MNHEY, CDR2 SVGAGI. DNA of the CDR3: TGTGCCAGCACCCGTACAGGGCGCAATGAGCAGTTCTTC. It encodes CASTRTGRNEQFF.

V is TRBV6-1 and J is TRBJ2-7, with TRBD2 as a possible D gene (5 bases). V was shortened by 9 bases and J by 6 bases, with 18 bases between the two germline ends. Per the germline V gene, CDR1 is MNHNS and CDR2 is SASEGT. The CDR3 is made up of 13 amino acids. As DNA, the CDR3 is TGTGCCAGTGGACTCAACTCCCGTGGCGAGCAGTACTTC. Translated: CASGLNSRGEQYF.

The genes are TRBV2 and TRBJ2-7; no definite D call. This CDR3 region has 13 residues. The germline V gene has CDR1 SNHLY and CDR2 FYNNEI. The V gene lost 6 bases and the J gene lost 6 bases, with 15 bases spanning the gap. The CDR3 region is CASRRTELPEQYF. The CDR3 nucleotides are TGTGCCAGCAGAAGAACAGAGTTGCCCGAGCAGTACTTC. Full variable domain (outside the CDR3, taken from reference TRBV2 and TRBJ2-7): EPEVTQTPSHQVTQMGQEVILRCVPISNHLYFYWYRQILGQKVEFLVSFYNNEISEKSEIFDDQFSVERPDGSNFTLKIRSTKLEDSAMYFCASRRTELPEQYFGPGTRLTVT.

The CDR3 here is CASSPAGSFTGGRYTF. CDR3 DNA sequence: TGTGCCAGCTCACCAGCCGGGTCTTTTACAGGGGGCCGCTACACCTTC. The chain has TRBV18 and TRBJ1-2; 9 nucleotides match TRBD1. The germline V gene encodes CDR1 KGHSH and CDR2 LQKENI. With 2 bases clipped from V and 9 bases from J, the junction kept 13 bases outside the gene matches. This CDR3 has 16 amino acids.

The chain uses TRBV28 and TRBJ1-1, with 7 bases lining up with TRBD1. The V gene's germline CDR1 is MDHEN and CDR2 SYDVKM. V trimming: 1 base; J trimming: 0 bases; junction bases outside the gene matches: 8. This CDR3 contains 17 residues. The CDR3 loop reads CASSLSGGRTMNTEAFF. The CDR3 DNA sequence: TGTGCCAGCAGTTTATCAGGGGGACGAACCATGAACACTGAAGCTTTCTTT.

CDR3 sequence: CASSHPVQGAYEQYF. The CDR3, as DNA: TGTGCCAGCAGCCACCCGGTACAGGGGGCCTACGAGCAGTACTTC. The chain has TRBV5-6 and TRBJ2-7; TRBD1 matches at 8 bases. The V gene end was trimmed by 4 bases and the J gene end by 2 bases; junction bases not matched to a gene: 8. CDR1 is SGHDT, CDR2 YYEEEE, per germline. The CDR3 is made up of 15 amino acids.

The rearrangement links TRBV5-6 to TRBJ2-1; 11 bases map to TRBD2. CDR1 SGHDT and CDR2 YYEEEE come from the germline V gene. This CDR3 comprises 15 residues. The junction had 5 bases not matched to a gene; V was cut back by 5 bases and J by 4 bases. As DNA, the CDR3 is TGTGCCAGCAGACCCCTAGCGGGAGGATACAATGAGCAGTTCTTC. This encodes CASRPLAGGYNEQFF.

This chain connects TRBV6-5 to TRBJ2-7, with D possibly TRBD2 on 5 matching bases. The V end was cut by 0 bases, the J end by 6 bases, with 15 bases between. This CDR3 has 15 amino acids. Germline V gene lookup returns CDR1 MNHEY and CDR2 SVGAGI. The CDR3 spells CASSYSESGGREQYF. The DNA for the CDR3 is TGTGCCAGCAGTTACTCAGAGTCGGGCGGGCGCGAGCAGTACTTC.

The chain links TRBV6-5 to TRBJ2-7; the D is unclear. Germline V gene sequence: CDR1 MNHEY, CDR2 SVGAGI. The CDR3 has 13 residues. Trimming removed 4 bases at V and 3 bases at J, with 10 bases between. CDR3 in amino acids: CASSSQANYEQYF. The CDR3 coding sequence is TGTGCCAGCAGTTCTCAGGCTAACTACGAGCAGTACTTC.

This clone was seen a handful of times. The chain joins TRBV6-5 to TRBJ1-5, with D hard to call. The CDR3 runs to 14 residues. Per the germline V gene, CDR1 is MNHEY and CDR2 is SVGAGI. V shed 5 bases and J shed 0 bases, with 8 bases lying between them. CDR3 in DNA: TGTGCCAGCAGTGGAGACCCTAGCAATCAGCCCCAGCATTTT. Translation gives CASSGDPSNQPQHF.

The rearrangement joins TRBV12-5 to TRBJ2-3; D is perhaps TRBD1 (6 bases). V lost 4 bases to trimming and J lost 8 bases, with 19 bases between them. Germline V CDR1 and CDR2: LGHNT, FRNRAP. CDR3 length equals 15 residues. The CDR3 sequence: CASGSGSGEDATQYF. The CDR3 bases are TGTGCTAGTGGTTCGGGTTCAGGGGAAGATGCTACGCAGTATTTT.